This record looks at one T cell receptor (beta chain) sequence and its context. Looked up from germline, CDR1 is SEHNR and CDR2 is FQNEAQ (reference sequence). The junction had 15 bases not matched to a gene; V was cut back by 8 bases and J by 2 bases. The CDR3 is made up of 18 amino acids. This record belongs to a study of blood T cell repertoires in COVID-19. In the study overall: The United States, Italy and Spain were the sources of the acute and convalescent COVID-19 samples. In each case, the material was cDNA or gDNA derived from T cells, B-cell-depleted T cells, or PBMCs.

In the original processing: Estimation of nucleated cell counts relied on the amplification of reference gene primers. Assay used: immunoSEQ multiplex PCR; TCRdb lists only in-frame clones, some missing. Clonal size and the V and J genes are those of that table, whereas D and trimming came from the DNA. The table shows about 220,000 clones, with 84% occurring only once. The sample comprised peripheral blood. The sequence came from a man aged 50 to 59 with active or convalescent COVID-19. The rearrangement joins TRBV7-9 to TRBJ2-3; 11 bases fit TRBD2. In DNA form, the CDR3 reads TGTGCCAGCCTCCCCCAAACCGGGACTAGCGGTTACACAGATACGCAGTATTTT. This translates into CASLPQTGTSGYTDTQYF.